Below are 25 T cell receptor beta chains sequenced from a single sample in a study of cytomegalovirus exposure and HLA in healthy donors (dated by TCRdb to the late 2010s). Preparation of the library involved the immunoSEQ multiplex PCR assay. The multiplex PCR relied on a mix of 60 forward primers for TCR Vbeta segments and 13 reverse primers for TCR Jbeta segments. The table comes from immuneACCESS by way of TCRdb, which keeps in-frame sequences with V and J called. Part of the clones is missing from these tables; in studies checked, under half for an unresolved V gene and the rest for unknown reasons. The sample records some 150,000 clones, around 77% of which are singletons. The top ten clones comprise roughly 3.7% of the sample. The sequenced sample was PBMCs. These receptors were taken from a man aged 25-40 years in good health and CMV-seropositive.

The rearrangement links TRBV19 to TRBJ2-3; 7 bases are shared with TRBD1. V dropped 5 bases and J dropped 0; count of bases not matched to a gene: 8. This CDR3 contains 16 residues. Per germline, CDR1 LNHDA and CDR2 SQIVND (reference sequence). CDR3 residues: CASSPPTGKSTDTQYF. DNA for the CDR3: TGTGCCAGTAGTCCACCGACAGGGAAAAGCACAGATACGCAGTATTTT.

This chain uses TRBV6-5 with TRBJ2-1; 9 nucleotides line up with TRBD1. The CDR3 covers 16 residues. Germline V gene lookup returns CDR1 MNHEY and CDR2 SVGAGI. J lost 4 bases, V lost 0 bases, and 4 bases had no gene match. CDR3 loop: CASSYSWDRVYNEQFF. The DNA for the CDR3 is TGTGCCAGCAGTTACTCCTGGGACAGGGTTTACAATGAGCAGTTCTTC.

The chain has TRBV7-9 and TRBJ1-1, with D unresolved. Germline-derived CDR1 and CDR2 are SEHNR and FQNEAQ (reference sequence). The V gene lost 3 bases and the J gene lost 5 bases, with 13 bases spanning the gap. The CDR3 has 14 amino acids. CDR3 nucleotide sequence: TGTGCCAGCAGCTTCTTCCGGGGAAATACTGAAGCTTTCTTT. Translating gives CASSFFRGNTEAFF.

CDR3 loop: CSVATGSTEAFF. The CDR3 nucleotides read TGCAGCGTTGCCACCGGGAGCACTGAAGCTTTCTTT. V usage is TRBV29-1 and J usage is TRBJ1-1; D gene uncertain. CDR3 size: 12 residues. Germline V gene sequence: CDR1 SQVTM, CDR2 ANQGSEA. V was clipped by 4 bases and J by 4 bases, with 10 bases between them. Filled out from reference TRBV29-1 and TRBJ1-1, the complete variable domain reads SAVISQKPSRDICQRGTSLTIQCQVDSQVTMMFWYRQQPGQSLTLIATANQGSEATYESGFVIDKFPISRPNLTFSTLTVSNMSPEDSSIYLCSVATGSTEAFFGQGTRLTVV.

The chain carries TRBV30 and TRBJ1-5; TRBD1 matches at 8 bases. V lost 0 bases, J lost 6 bases, and 7 bases stayed unmatched. This CDR3 comprises 15 residues. Germline V lookup: CDR1 GTSNPN, CDR2 SVGIG (reference sequence). The CDR3 DNA follows: TGTGCCTGGAGTGTAAATACAGGGGGTCTTCAGCCCCAGCATTTT. The encoded protein is CAWSVNTGGLQPQHF.

The chain joins TRBV18 to TRBJ2-4, with TRBD1 matching over 8 bases. Looked up from germline, CDR1 is KGHSH and CDR2 is LQKENI. This CDR3 has 13 amino acids. The trim removed 2 bases at V and 9 bases at J, leaving 3 bases unmatched. The CDR3 sequence is CASSPRTGSIQYF. CDR3 nucleotides: TGTGCCAGCTCACCAAGGACAGGGAGCATTCAGTACTTC.

This clone was seen only a few times. The chain joins TRBV28 to TRBJ2-5; possibly TRBD1 for D (5 bases). Germline V gene lookup returns CDR1 MDHEN and CDR2 SYDVKM. Trimming stripped 7 bases from V and 5 bases from J, with 17 bases between. The CDR3 is 14 amino acids. CDR3 protein: CASIDSSPPETQYF. CDR3 nucleotides: TGTGCCAGCATAGACAGTTCCCCCCCTGAGACCCAGTACTTC.

CDR3 coding DNA: TGTGCCAGCAGTTTTGCGGGGCCTGAAGCTTTCTTT. Amino acids: CASSFAGPEAFF. The chain combines TRBV28 with TRBJ1-1; D is perhaps TRBD1 (5 bases). CDR1 is MDHEN, CDR2 SYDVKM, per germline. The CDR3 contains 12 residues. V lost 3 bases, J lost 6 bases, and 8 bases lay in between. Full variable domain (rest looked up from reference TRBV28 and TRBJ1-1): DVKVTQSSRYLVKRTGEKVFLECVQDMDHENMFWYRQDPGLGLRLIYFSYDVKMKEKGDIPEGYSVSREKKERFSLILESASTNQTSMYLCASSFAGPEAFFGQGTRLTVV.

Regarding this clone: One junction end disagrees with the germline gene, perhaps due to a read error. The genes are TRBV5-1 and TRBJ2-7; TRBD1 might be the D (5 bases). The length of the CDR3 is 15 residues. Germline CDR1 and CDR2: SGHRS and YFSETQ. The CDR3 region is CASSLDRALSHEQYF. CDR3 nucleotide sequence: TGCGCCAGCAGCCTTGACAGAGCCCTCTCCCACGAGCAGTACTTC.

The rearrangement links TRBV29-1 to TRBJ2-7; 8 nucleotides align to TRBD2. This CDR3 spans 14 amino acids. CDR1 and CDR2 (germline): SQVTM, ANQGSEA. V was clipped by 4 bases and J by 5 bases; unmatched bases: 10. In nucleotides, the CDR3 is TGCAGCGTTGTCATAATCGGGGGGGCAAACGAGCAGTACTTC. It encodes CSVVIIGGANEQYF.

The chain couples TRBV5-1 to TRBJ2-5; a possible D gene is TRBD1 (7 bases). The CDR3 is 18 residues long. V was clipped by 2 bases and J by 4 bases, with 24 bases between them. From germline, CDR1 is SGHRS and CDR2 YFSETQ. The CDR3 DNA sequence: TGCGCCAGCAGCTTCGGGGGCCGGCCAGGGGGGCAGGGAGAGACCCAGTACTTC. Its translation: CASSFGGRPGGQGETQYF.

This chain links TRBV7-9 with TRBJ1-1; 7 bases match TRBD1. This CDR3 region has 14 residues. Per the germline V gene, CDR1 is SEHNR and CDR2 is FQNEAQ (reference sequence). Losses at the gene ends were 5 bases for V and 1 base for J; bases not matched to a gene: 4. The CDR3 reads CASSRAGGNTEAFF. The CDR3 nucleotides are TGTGCCAGCAGCCGGGCAGGGGGGAACACTGAAGCTTTCTTT.

The chain is built from TRBV6-5 and TRBJ2-2, with 13 bases lining up with TRBD2. The trim removed 2 bases at V and 7 bases at J, leaving 4 bases unmatched. The CDR3 is made up of 16 amino acids. Per germline, CDR1 MNHEY and CDR2 SVGAGI. CDR3 sequence reads: CASSYAGTSGVGELFF. CDR3 nucleotides: TGTGCCAGCAGTTACGCAGGGACTAGCGGGGTCGGGGAGCTGTTTTTT.

The CDR3 here is CASRYDRVPYEQYF. CDR3 in DNA: TGTGCCAGCAGATATGACAGGGTCCCCTACGAGCAGTACTTC. V usage is TRBV28 and J usage is TRBJ2-7; 7 positions match TRBD1. Germline CDR1 reads MDHEN; CDR2 reads SYDVKM. The CDR3 consists of 14 residues. V gave up 6 bases and J gave up 2 bases; unmatched junction bases: 7.

The rearrangement uses TRBV28 and TRBJ1-6; no clear D gene. The CDR3 has 15 amino acids. Trimming pared 8 bases from V and 3 bases from J, leaving 14 bases between. Germline values: CDR1 MDHEN, CDR2 SYDVKM. The CDR3 DNA is TGTGCCAGCTGCGAGGGAATCGGCTATAATTCACCCCTCCACTTT. As protein: CASCEGIGYNSPLHF.

The rearrangement links TRBV6-5 to TRBJ2-7, with 11 bases matching TRBD2. After removal of 4 bases from V and 2 bases from J, the junction contained 7 bases not matched to a gene. The CDR3 runs 16 residues. Germline-derived CDR1 and CDR2 are MNHEY and SVGAGI. The CDR3 region has the DNA TGTGCCAGCAGTTCCCCGGGACTAGCGGAAACCTACGAGCAGTACTTC. Translated, it gives CASSSPGLAETYEQYF.

V gene TRBV28 combines with J gene TRBJ2-3; TRBD2 might be the D (5 bases). CDR1 MDHEN and CDR2 SYDVKM come from the germline V gene. V was pared by 8 bases and J by 2 bases, with 17 bases between. This CDR3 spans 15 amino acids. The CDR3 sequence is CASHAMRDFTDTQYF. Written as DNA, the CDR3 is TGTGCCAGCCACGCCATGAGGGATTTCACAGATACGCAGTATTTT.

This clone turned up a few times. This sequence joins TRBV6-6 and TRBJ1-3; D unclear. Between the trimmed V and J ends, which lost 10 bases and 0 bases, there was a span of 10 bases. Germline values: CDR1 MNHNY, CDR2 SVGAGI (reference sequence). The CDR3 spans 13 residues. As DNA, the CDR3 is TGTGCCACCGGGAGGTACTCTGGAAACACCATATATTTT. This encodes CATGRYSGNTIYF.

The chain is built from TRBV2 and TRBJ2-2, with TRBD2 identical over 8 bases. Germline assignment: CDR1 SNHLY and CDR2 FYNNEI. The V gene end was trimmed by 3 bases and the J gene end by 6 bases; junction bases not matched to a gene: 3. The CDR3 spans 14 residues. The CDR3 sequence: CASSETSVSGELFF. Here the CDR3 DNA reads TGTGCCAGCAGTGAGACTAGCGTTTCCGGGGAGCTGTTTTTT.

The chain carries TRBV5-6 and TRBJ2-7; TRBD2 is a possible D gene (7 bases). The length of the CDR3 is 13 residues. Germline V CDR1 and CDR2: SGHDT, YYEEEE. The germline V and J ends were trimmed by 5 bases and 7 bases, with 16 bases remaining between them. Here the CDR3 DNA reads TGTGCCAGCAGGGGGGGGGCAGGGTATGAGCAGTACTTC. Translating it yields CASRGGAGYEQYF.

CDR3 nucleotides: TGTGCCTGGCAGAACGGACAGGGGGCTGGGTCACCCCTCCACTTT. Translation gives CAWQNGQGAGSPLHF. The rearrangement joins TRBV30 to TRBJ1-6; 11 nucleotides line up with TRBD1. Germline loops: CDR1 GTSNPN, CDR2 SVGIG (reference sequence). The CDR3 contains 15 residues. J was trimmed by 10 bases and V by 5 bases; bases with no gene match: 10.

This chain connects TRBV30 to TRBJ2-3; TRBD2 agrees at 9 bases. This CDR3 is built from 15 residues. V gave up 2 bases and J gave up 1 base; unmatched junction bases: 4. The V gene's germline CDR1 is GTSNPN and CDR2 SVGIG (reference sequence). CDR3: CAWSRVAGGTDTQYF. DNA of the CDR3: TGTGCCTGGAGTCGGGTAGCGGGGGGCACAGATACGCAGTATTTT.

The genes are TRBV30 and TRBJ2-3; D is perhaps TRBD1 (6 bases). CDR3 size: 12 residues. Germline CDR1 and CDR2: GTSNPN and SVGIG (reference sequence). The V gene lost 3 bases and the J gene lost 5 bases, with 9 bases spanning the gap. The CDR3 region has the DNA TGTGCCTGGAGCCGCAGGGGAGATACGCAGTATTTT. Its translation is CAWSRRGDTQYF. Drawing the rest from reference TRBV30 and TRBJ2-3, the complete variable domain is SQTIHQWPATLVQPVGSPLSLECTVEGTSNPNLYWYRQAAGRGLQLLFYSVGIGQISSEVPQNLSASRPQDRQFILSSKKLLLSDSGFYLCAWSRRGDTQYFGPGTRLTVL.

CDR3 sequence reads: CSVGAGPPYEQYF. CDR3 DNA sequence: TGCAGCGTTGGGGCGGGGCCCCCTTACGAGCAGTACTTC. The chain combines TRBV29-1 with TRBJ2-7; D might be TRBD2 (6 bases). V was cut by 4 bases and J by 4 bases, with 14 bases left in between. Germline CDR1 and CDR2: SQVTM and ANQGSEA. This CDR3 comprises 13 residues.

The chain uses TRBV28 and TRBJ2-5; 11 bases are a match to TRBD1. The V gene's germline CDR1 is MDHEN and CDR2 SYDVKM. With V trimmed by 4 bases and J by 5 bases, 12 bases remained unmatched. The CDR3 length is 17 residues. The CDR3 here is CASSSGSGTGGWETQYF. The CDR3 region has the DNA TGTGCCAGCAGTTCCGGTTCCGGGACAGGGGGATGGGAGACCCAGTACTTC.